This T cell receptor beta chain was captured in a study of T cells in Graves' hyperthyroidism and ophthalmopathy. V was clipped by 4 bases and J by 0 bases; unmatched bases: 9. Germline CDR1 reads MGHRA; CDR2 reads YSYEKL. The length of the CDR3 is 16 residues. Regions amplified from RNA transcripts were the TCR beta CDR3 regions. The HTBI primer set drove a first-round RT-PCR of the TCR CDR3. TCRdb recomputed calls from the multiplex PCR reads with MiXCR, one row per CDR3 protein. The sample yields approximately 200,000 distinct CDR3 sequences, about 17% seen once. This clonotype came up a few times. The chain carries TRBV4-1 and TRBJ2-7; 7 nucleotides match TRBD1. The sequenced material came from blood. This receptor was identified in a man aged 40-55 years with Graves' hyperthyroidism. The CDR3: CASSRSTGASSYEQYF. CDR3 DNA sequence: TGCGCCAGCAGCCGCAGTACAGGGGCAAGCTCCTACGAGCAGTACTTC.